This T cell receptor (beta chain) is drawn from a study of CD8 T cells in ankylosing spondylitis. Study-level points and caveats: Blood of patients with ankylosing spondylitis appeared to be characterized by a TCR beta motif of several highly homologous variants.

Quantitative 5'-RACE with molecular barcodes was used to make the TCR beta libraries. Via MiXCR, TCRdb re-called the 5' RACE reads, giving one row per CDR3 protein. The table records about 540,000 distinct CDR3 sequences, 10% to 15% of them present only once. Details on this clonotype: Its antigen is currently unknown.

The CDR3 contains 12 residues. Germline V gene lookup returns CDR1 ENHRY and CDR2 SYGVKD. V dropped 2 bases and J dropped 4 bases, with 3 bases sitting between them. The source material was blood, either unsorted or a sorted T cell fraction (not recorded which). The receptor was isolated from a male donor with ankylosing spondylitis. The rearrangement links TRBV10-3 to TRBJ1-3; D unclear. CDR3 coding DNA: TGTGCCATCAGTGAGCAGGGAAACACCATATATTTT. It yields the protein CAISEQGNTIYF.